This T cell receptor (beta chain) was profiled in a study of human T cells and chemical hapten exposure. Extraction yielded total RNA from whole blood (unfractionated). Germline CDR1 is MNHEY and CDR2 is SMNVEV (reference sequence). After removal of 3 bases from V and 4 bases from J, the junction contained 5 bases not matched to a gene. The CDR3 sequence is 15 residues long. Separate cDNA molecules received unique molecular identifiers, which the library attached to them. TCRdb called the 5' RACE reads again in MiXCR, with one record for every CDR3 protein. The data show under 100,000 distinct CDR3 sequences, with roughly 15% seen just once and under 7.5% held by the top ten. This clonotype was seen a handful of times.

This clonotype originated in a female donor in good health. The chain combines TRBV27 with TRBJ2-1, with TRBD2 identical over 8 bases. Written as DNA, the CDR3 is TGTGCCAGCAGTTTCGGCGGGAGGCCTTACAATGAGCAGTTCTTC. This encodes CASSFGGRPYNEQFF.